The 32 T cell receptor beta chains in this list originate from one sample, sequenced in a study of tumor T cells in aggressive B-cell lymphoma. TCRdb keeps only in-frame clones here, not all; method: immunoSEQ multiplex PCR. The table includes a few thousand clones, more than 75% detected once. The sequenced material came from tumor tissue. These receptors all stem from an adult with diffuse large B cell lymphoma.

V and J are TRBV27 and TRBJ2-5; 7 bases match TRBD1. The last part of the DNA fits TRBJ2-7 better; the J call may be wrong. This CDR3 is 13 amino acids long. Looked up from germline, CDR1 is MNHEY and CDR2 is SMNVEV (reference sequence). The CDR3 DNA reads TGTGCCAGCAGTTTAGGGACAGCCTACGAGCAGTACTTC. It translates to CASSLGTAYEQYF.

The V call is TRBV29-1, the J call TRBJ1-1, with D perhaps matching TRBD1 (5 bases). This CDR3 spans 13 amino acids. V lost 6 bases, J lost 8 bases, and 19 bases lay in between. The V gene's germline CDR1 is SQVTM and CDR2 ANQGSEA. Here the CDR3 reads CSVPFRVGQEAFF. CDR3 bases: TGCAGCGTACCCTTTCGGGTGGGGCAGGAAGCTTTCTTT.

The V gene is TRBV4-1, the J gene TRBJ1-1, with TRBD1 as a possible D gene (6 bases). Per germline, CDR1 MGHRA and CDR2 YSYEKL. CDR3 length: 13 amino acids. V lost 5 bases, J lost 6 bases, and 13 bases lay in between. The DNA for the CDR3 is TGCGCCAGCAGCTACGCCGGGACATCTGAAGCTTTCTTT. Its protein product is CASSYAGTSEAFF.

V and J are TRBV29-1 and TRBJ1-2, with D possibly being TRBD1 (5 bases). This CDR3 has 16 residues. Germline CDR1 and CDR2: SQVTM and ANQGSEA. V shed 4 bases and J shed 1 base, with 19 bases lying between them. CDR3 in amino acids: CSVGFAGVTLNYGYTF. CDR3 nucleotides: TGCAGCGTTGGGTTTGCGGGGGTTACTCTTAACTATGGCTACACCTTC.

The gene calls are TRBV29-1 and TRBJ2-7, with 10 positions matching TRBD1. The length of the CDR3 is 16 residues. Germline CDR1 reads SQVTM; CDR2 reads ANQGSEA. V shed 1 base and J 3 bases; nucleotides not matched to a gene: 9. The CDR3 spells CSVEGAGTGANYEQYF. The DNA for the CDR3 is TGCAGCGTTGAAGGCGCTGGGACAGGGGCTAACTACGAGCAGTACTTC.

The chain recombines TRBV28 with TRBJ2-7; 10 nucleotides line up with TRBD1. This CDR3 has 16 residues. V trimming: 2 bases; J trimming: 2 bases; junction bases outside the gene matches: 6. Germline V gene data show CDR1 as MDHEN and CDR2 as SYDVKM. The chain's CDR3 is CASSLPGQGLTYEQYF. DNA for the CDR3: TGTGCCAGCAGTTTACCGGGACAGGGGTTGACCTACGAGCAGTACTTC.

CDR3 amino acids: CASRSGTGVYTF. CDR3 in DNA: TGTGCCAGCAGATCCGGGACAGGGGTGTACACCTTC. The chain couples TRBV5-4 to TRBJ1-2; 10 bases fit TRBD1. CDR1 is SGHNT and CDR2 is YYREEE in the germline V gene (reference sequence). The trim removed 5 bases at V and 11 bases at J, leaving 6 bases unmatched. CDR3 length: 12 residues.

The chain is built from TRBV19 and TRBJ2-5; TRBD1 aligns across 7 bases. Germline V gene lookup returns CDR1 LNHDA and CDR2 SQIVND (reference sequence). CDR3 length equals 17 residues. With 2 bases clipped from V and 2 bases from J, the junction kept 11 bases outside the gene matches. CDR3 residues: CASSIIRAGGRQETQYF. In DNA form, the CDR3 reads TGTGCCAGTAGTATAATTCGGGCAGGGGGTCGACAAGAGACCCAGTACTTC.

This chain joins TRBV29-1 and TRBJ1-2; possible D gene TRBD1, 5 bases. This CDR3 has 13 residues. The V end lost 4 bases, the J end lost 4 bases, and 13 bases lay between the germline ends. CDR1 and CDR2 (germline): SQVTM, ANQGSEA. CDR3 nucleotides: TGCAGCGTTGGTTCGACCGGGGGCTATGGCTACACCTTC. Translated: CSVGSTGGYGYTF.

The CDR3 protein is CASSLAAALQYF. The CDR3, as DNA: TGTGCCAGCAGCTTAGCGGCGGCGTTGCAGTACTTC. The V call is TRBV7-8, the J call TRBJ2-7; no clear D gene. Germline V CDR1 and CDR2: SGHVS, FQNEAQ. V lost 0 bases, J lost 9 bases, and 9 bases lay in between. The CDR3 covers 12 residues.

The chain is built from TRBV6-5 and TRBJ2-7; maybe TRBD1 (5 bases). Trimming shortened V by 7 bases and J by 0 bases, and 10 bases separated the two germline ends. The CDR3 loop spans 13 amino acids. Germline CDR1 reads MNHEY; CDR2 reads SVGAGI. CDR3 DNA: TGTGCCAGCAATAGCAGGGCCTCCTACGAGCAGTACTTC. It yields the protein CASNSRASYEQYF.

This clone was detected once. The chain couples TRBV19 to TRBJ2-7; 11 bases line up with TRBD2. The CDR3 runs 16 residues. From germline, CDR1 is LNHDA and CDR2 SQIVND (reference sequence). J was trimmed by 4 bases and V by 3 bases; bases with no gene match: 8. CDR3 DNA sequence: TGTGCCAGTAGTATGCCCTCGACTAGCGGGGCATACGAGCAGTACTTC. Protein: CASSMPSTSGAYEQYF.

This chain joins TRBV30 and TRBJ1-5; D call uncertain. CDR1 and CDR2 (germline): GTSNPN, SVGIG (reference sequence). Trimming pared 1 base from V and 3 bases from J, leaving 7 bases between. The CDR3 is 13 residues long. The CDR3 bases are TGTGCCTGGAGTGGAGGCCCCAATCAGCCCCAGCATTTT. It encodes CAWSGGPNQPQHF. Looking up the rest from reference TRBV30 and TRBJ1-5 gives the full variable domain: SQTIHQWPATLVQPVGSPLSLECTVEGTSNPNLYWYRQAAGRGLQLLFYSVGIGQISSEVPQNLSASRPQDRQFILSSKKLLLSDSGFYLCAWSGGPNQPQHFGDGTRLSIL.

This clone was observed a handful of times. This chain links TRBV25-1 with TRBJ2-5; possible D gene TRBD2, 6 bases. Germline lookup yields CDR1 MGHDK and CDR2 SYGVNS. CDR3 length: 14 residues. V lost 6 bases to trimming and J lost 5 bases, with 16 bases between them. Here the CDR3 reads CASRRDGETETQYF. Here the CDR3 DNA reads TGTGCCAGCAGGCGGGACGGGGAAACGGAGACCCAGTACTTC. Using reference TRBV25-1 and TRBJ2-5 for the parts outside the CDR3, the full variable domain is EADIYQTPRYLVIGTGKKITLECSQTMGHDKMYWYQQDPGMELHLIHYSYGVNSTEKGDLSSESTVSRIRTEHFPLTLESARPSHTSQYLCASRRDGETETQYFGPGTRLLVL.

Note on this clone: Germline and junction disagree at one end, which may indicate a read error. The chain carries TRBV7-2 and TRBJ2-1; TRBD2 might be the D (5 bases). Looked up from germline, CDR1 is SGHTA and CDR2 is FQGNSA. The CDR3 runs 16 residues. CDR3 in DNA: TGTGCTAGCAGCTTAGAGGTTTCTAGCCGTTGGGGTGAGCAGTTCTTC. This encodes CASSLEVSSRWGEQFF.

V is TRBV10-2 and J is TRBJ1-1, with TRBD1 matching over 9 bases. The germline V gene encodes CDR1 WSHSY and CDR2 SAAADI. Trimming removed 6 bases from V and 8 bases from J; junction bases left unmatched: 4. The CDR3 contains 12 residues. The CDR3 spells CASSAGQGEAFF. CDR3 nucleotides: TGCGCCAGCAGCGCGGGACAGGGCGAAGCTTTCTTT.

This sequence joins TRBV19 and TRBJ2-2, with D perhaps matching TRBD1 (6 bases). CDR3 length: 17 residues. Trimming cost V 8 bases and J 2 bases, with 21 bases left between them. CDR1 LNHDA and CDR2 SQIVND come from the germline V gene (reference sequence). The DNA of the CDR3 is TGTGCCAGTGAGAGAAAATACGGACAGCTTAACACCGGGGAGCTGTTTTTT. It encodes CASERKYGQLNTGELFF.

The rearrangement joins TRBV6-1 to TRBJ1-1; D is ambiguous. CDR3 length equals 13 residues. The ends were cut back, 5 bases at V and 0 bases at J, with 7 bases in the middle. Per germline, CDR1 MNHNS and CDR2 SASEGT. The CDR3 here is CASSTDLNTEAFF. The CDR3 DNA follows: TGTGCCAGCAGTACAGACCTGAACACTGAAGCTTTCTTT.

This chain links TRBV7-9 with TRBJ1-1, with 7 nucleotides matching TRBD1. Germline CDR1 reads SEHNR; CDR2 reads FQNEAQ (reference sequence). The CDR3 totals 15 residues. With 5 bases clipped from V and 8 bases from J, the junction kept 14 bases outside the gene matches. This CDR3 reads CASSANRGPEGEAFF. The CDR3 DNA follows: TGTGCCAGCAGCGCCAACAGGGGACCCGAGGGGGAAGCTTTCTTT.

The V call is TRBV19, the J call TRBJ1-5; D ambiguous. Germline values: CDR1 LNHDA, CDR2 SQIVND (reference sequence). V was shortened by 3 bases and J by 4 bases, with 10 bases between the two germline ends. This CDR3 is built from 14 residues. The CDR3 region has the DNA TGTGCCAGTAGTATTAAGGCAGGAAATCAGCCCCAGCATTTT. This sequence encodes CASSIKAGNQPQHF.

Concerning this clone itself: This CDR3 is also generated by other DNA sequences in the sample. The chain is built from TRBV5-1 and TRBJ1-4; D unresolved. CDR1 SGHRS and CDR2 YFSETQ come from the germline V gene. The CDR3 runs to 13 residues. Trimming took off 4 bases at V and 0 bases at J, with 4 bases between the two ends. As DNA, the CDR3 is TGCGCCAGCAGCGAGTCAACTAATGAAAAACTGTTTTTT. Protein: CASSESTNEKLFF.

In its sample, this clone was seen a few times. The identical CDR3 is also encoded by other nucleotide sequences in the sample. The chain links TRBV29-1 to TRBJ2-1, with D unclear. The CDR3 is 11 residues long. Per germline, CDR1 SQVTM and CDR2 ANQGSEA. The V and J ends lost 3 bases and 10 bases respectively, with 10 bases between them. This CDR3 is CSVDRYPEQFF. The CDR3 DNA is TGCAGCGTTGATAGATATCCCGAGCAGTTCTTC.

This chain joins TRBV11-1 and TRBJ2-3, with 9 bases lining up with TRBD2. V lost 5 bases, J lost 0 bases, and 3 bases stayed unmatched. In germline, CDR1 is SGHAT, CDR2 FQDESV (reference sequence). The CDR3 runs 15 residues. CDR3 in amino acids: CASSASGRSTDTQYF. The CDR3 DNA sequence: TGTGCCAGCAGCGCGAGCGGGAGGAGCACAGATACGCAGTATTTT.

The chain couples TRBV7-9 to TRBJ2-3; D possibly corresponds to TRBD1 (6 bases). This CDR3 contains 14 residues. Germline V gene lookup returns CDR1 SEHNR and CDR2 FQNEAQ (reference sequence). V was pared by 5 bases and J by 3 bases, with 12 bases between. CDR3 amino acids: CASSQTGITDTQYF. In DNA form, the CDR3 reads TGTGCCAGCAGCCAGACAGGAATTACAGATACGCAGTATTTT. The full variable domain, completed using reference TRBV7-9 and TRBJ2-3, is DTGVSQNPRHKITKRGQNVTFRCDPISEHNRLYWYRQTLGQGPEFLTYFQNEAQLEKSRLLSDRFSAERPKGSFSTLEIQRTEQGDSAMYLCASSQTGITDTQYFGPGTRLTVL.

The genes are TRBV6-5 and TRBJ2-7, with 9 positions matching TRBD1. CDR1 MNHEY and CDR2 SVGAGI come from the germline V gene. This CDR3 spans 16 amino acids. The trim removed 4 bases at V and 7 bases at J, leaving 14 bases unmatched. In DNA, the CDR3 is TGTGCCAGCAGTTCTATACAGGGGGCCTCAGGCCATGAGCAGTACTTC. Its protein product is CASSSIQGASGHEQYF.

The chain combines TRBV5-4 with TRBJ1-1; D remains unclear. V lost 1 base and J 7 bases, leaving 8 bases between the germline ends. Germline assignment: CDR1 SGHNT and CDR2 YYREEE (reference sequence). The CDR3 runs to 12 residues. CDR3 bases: TGTGCCAGCAGCTTGTCAGAGGATGAAGCTTTCTTT. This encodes CASSLSEDEAFF.

In DNA form, the CDR3 reads TGTGCCAGTAGTATTGTGGACAACTATAATTCACCCCTCCACTTT. Protein sequence: CASSIVDNYNSPLHF. The chain employs TRBV19 and TRBJ1-6, with D possibly TRBD1 on 5 matching bases. Trimming took 3 bases from V and 3 from J, leaving 9 bases between them. Looked up from germline, CDR1 is LNHDA and CDR2 is SQIVND (reference sequence). The CDR3 length is 15 residues.

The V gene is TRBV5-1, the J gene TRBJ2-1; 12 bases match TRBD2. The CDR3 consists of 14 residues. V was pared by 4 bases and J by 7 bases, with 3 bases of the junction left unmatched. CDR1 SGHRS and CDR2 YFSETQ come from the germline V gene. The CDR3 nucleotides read TGCGCCAGCAGCCCCGGACTAGCGGGGAATGAGCAGTTCTTC. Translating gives CASSPGLAGNEQFF.

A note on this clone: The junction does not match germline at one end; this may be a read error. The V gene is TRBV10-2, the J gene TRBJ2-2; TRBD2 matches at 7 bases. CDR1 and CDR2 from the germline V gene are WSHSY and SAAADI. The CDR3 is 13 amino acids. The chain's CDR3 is CAIRGVDTRELFF. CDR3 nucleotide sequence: TGCGCCATCCGGGGGGTAGACACCAGGGAGCTGTTTTTT.

The CDR3 spells CASSPPGNYEQYF. CDR3 DNA: TGTGCCAGCAGCCCCCCCGGGAACTACGAGCAGTACTTC. The chain has TRBV7-2 and TRBJ2-7, with D tentatively TRBD2 (5 bases). The CDR3 runs 13 residues. Germline values: CDR1 SGHTA, CDR2 FQGNSA. The V end lost 5 bases, the J end lost 3 bases, and 11 bases lay between the germline ends.

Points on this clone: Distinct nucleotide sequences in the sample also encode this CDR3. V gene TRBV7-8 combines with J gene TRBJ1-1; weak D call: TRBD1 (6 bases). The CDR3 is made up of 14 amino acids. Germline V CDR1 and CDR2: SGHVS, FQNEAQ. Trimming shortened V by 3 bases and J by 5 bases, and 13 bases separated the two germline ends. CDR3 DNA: TGTGCCAGCAGCTTCGAAGGGGGAGAAACTGAAGCTTTCTTT. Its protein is CASSFEGGETEAFF. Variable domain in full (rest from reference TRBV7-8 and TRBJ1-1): GAGVSQSPRYKVAKRGQDVALRCDPISGHVSLFWYQQALGQGPEFLTYFQNEAQLDKSGLPSDRFFAERPEGSVSTLKIQRTQQEDSAVYLCASSFEGGETEAFFGQGTRLTVV.

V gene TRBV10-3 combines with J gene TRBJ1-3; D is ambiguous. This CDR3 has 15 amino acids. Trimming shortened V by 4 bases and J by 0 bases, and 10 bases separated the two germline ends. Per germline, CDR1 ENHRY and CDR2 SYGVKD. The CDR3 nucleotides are TGTGCCATCAGTGTCGGGATCCTCTCTGGAAACACCATATATTTT. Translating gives CAISVGILSGNTIYF.